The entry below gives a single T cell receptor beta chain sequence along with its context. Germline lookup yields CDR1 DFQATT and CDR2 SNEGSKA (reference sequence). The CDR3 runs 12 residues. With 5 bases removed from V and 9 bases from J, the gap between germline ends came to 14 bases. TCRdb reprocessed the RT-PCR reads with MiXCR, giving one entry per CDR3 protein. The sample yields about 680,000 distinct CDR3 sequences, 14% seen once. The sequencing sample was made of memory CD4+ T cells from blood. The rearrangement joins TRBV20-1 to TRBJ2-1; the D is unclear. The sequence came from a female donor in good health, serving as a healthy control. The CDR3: CSAPPADFEQFF. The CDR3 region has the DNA TGCAGTGCTCCCCCTGCCGATTTTGAGCAGTTCTTC.